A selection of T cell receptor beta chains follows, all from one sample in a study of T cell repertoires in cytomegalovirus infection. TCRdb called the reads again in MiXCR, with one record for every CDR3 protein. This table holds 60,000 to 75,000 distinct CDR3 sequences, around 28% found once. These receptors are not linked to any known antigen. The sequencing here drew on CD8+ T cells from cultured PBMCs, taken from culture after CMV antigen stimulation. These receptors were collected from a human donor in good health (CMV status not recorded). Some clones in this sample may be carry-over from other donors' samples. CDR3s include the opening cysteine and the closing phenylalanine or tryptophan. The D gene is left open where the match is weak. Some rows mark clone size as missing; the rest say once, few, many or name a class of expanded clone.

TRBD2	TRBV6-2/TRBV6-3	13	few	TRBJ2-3	CASGLAVTDTQYF	TGTGCCAGCGGACTAGCGGTCACAGATACGCAGTATTTT
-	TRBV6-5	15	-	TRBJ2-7	CASSYSWTVKREQYF	TGTGCCAGCAGTTACTCGTGGACAGTCAAACGCGAGCAGTACTTC
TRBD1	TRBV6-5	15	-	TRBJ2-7	CASSTGTGVPYEQYF	TGTGCCAGCAGCACCGGGACAGGGGTCCCCTACGAGCAGTACTTC
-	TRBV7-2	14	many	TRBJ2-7	CASSLERGLYEQYF	TGTGCCAGCAGCTTAGAGAGAGGGCTCTACGAGCAGTACTTC
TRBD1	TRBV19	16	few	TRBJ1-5	CASSILKGASNQPQHF	TGTGCCAGTAGTATCTTAAAGGGGGCGAGCAATCAGCCCCAGCATTTT
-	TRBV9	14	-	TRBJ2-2	CASSAYKYPGELFF	TGTGCCAGCAGCGCGTATAAGTATCCCGGGGAGCTGTTTTTT
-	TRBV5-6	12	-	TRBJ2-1	CASGPGRNEQFF	TGTGCCAGCGGTCCGGGGAGAAATGAGCAGTTCTTC
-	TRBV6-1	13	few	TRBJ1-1	CASSFGGSTEAFF	TGTGCCAGCAGTTTTGGGGGTTCCACTGAAGCTTTCTTT
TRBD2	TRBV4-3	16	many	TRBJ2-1	CASSQDEGGRYNEQFF	TGCGCCAGCAGCCAAGATGAGGGAGGGCGGTACAATGAGCAGTTCTTC
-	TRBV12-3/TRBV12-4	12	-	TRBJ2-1	CASNTGYNEQFF	TGTGCCAGCAATACAGGGTACAATGAGCAGTTCTTC
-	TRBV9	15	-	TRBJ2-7	CASSPEGGPIYEQYF	TGTGCCAGCAGCCCAGAAGGGGGGCCTATCTACGAGCAGTACTTC
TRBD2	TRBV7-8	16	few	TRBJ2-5	CASSLPSGGTQETQYF	TGTGCCAGCAGCCTCCCGAGCGGGGGGACCCAAGAGACCCAGTACTTC
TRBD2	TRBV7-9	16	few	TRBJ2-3	CASSLGVAGDTDTQYF	TGTGCCAGCAGCTTAGGTGTAGCGGGGGACACAGATACGCAGTATTTT
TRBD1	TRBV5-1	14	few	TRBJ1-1	CASSFTGTDDGAFF	TGCGCCAGCAGCTTTACGGGGACAGACGACGGGGCTTTCTTT
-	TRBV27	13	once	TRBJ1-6	CASSFNNYSPLHF	TGTGCCAGCAGTTTTAATAATTATTCACCCCTCCACTTT
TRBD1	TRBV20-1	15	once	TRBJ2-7	CSALPDRGSSYEQYF	TGCAGTGCTTTACCCGACAGGGGTAGCTCCTACGAGCAGTACTTC
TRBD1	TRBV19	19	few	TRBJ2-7	CASSSRRHSGTDYPYEQYF	TGTGCCAGTAGTAGTCGACGGCATTCAGGGACAGACTACCCCTACGAGCAGTACTTC
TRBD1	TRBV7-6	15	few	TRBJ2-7	CASSLTQDRGYEQYF	TGTGCCAGCAGCTTAACCCAGGACAGGGGCTACGAGCAGTACTTC
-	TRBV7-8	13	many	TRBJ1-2	CASSSGSTYGYTF	TGTGCCAGCAGCTCGGGCAGTACCTATGGCTACACCTTC
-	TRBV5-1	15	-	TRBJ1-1	CASSLAARAIPEAFF	TGCGCCAGCAGCTTGGCTGCCAGGGCTATCCCTGAAGCTTTCTTT
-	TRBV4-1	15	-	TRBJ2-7	CASSQDLGLSYEQYF	TGCGCCAGCAGCCAAGATTTAGGTCTCTCCTACGAGCAGTACTTC
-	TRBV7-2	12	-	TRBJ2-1	CASSLAGSERRF	TGTGCCAGCAGCTTAGCGGGTAGCGAGAGACGCTTC
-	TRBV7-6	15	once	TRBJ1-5	CASSLDGGGNQPQHF	TGTGCCAGCAGCTTAGATGGAGGGGGTAATCAGCCCCAGCATTTT
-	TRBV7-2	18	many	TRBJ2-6	CASSPDRPQVSGANVLTF	TGTGCCAGCAGCCCCGATCGCCCTCAGGTCTCTGGGGCCAACGTCCTGACTTTC
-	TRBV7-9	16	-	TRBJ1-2	CASSLWRLGDGDGYTF	TGTGCCAGCAGCTTGTGGCGGCTAGGGGATGGGGATGGCTACACCTTC
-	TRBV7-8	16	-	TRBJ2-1	CASSLAPGEVYNEQFF	TGTGCCAGCAGCTTAGCGCCGGGGGAGGTTTACAATGAGCAGTTCTTC
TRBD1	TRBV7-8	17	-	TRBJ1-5	CASSLGAGQGADQPQHF	TGTGCCAGCAGCTTAGGGGCGGGGCAGGGGGCCGATCAGCCCCAGCATTTT
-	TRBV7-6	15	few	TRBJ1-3	CASSLGRSSGNTIYF	TGTGCCAGCAGCCTGGGGCGCAGCTCTGGAAACACCATATATTTT
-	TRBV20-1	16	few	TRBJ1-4	CSARTGPDEANEKLFF	TGCAGTGCCAGGACGGGGCCCGACGAGGCTAATGAAAAACTGTTTTTT
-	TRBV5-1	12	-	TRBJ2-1	CASSPAAGEQFF	TGCGCCAGCAGCCCCGCGGCTGGGGAACAGTTCTTC
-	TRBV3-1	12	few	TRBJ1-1	CASSRQNTEAFF	TGTGCCAGCAGCCGACAGAACACTGAAGCTTTCTTT
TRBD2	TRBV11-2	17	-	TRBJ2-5	CASSLAAGVEPPGTQYF	TGTGCCAGCAGCTTAGCAGCGGGGGTCGAACCCCCCGGGACCCAGTACTTC
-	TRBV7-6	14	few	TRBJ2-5	CASSLLPDQETQYF	TGTGCCAGCAGCTTACTGCCCGACCAAGAGACCCAGTACTTC
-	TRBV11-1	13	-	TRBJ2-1	CASSFWIANEQFF	TGTGCCAGCAGCTTTTGGATAGCCAATGAGCAGTTCTTC
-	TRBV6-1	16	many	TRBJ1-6	CASHGAESDYNSPLHF	TGTGCCAGCCATGGGGCGGAATCCGACTATAATTCACCCCTCCACTTT
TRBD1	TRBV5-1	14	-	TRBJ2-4	CASSPWDSKNIQYF	TGCGCCAGCAGCCCATGGGACAGCAAAAACATTCAGTACTTC
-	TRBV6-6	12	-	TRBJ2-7	CASSDYGYEQYF	TGTGCCAGCTCAGACTATGGGTACGAGCAGTACTTC
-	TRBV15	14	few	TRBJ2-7	CATSARSSSYEQYF	TGTGCCACCAGCGCCCGTTCAAGCTCCTACGAGCAGTACTTC
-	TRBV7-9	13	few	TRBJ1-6	CASSPGPGAPLHF	TGTGCCAGCAGCCCCGGACCCGGGGCGCCCCTCCACTTT
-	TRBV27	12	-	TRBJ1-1	CVTIALNTEAFF	TGTGTCACGATAGCTTTAAACACTGAAGCTTTCTTT
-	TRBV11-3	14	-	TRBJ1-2	CASSEEQGYYGYTF	TGTGCCAGCAGCGAAGAACAGGGATACTATGGCTACACCTTC
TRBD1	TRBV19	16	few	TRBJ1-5	CASKSDRDYSNQPQHF	TGTGCCAGCAAATCCGACAGGGATTATAGCAATCAGCCCCAGCATTTT
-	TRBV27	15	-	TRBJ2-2	CASSLNGFNTGELFF	TGTGCCAGCAGTTTAAACGGGTTCAACACCGGGGAGCTGTTTTTT
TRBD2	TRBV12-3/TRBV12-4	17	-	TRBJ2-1	CATYIMGTGGLYNEQFF	TGTGCCACCTATATCATGGGTACGGGGGGGCTGTACAATGAGCAGTTCTTC
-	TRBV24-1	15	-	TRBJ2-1	CATSDLRAGTPEQFF	TGTGCCACCAGTGATCTCAGGGCAGGGACCCCCGAGCAGTTCTTC
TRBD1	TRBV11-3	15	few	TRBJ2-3	CASSYTGAEGDTQYF	TGTGCCAGCAGCTACACAGGGGCCGAAGGAGATACGCAGTATTTT
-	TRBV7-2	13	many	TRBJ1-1	CASSRTVGTEAFF	TGTGCCAGCAGCCGGACAGTGGGCACTGAAGCTTTCTTT
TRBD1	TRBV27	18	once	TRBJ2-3	CASRLFGDRGVNADTQYF	TGTGCCAGCAGACTTTTTGGAGACAGGGGTGTTAACGCAGATACGCAGTATTTT
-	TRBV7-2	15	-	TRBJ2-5	CASSLGGGGRGTQYF	TGTGCCAGCAGCTTAGGGGGTGGGGGGCGGGGGACCCAGTACTTC
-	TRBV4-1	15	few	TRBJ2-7	CASSQERAPSYEQYF	TGCGCCAGCAGCCAAGAAAGAGCCCCCTCCTACGAGCAGTACTTC
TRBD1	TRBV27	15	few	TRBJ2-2	CASGVGTGVPGELFF	TGTGCCAGCGGCGTAGGGACAGGGGTGCCCGGGGAGCTGTTTTTT
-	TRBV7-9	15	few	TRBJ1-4	CASSPTGGEVEKLFF	TGTGCCAGCAGCCCAACGGGGGGCGAAGTTGAAAAACTGTTTTTT
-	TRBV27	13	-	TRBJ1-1	CASSTLRGTEAFF	TGTGCCAGCAGTACCCTCAGAGGAACTGAAGCTTTCTTT
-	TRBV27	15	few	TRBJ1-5	CASSPRGVTNQPQHF	TGTGCCAGCAGTCCCCGGGGGGTTACCAATCAGCCCCAGCATTTT
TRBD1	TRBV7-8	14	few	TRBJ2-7	CASSLGTGENEQYF	TGTGCCAGCAGCTTAGGGACAGGGGAGAACGAGCAGTACTTC